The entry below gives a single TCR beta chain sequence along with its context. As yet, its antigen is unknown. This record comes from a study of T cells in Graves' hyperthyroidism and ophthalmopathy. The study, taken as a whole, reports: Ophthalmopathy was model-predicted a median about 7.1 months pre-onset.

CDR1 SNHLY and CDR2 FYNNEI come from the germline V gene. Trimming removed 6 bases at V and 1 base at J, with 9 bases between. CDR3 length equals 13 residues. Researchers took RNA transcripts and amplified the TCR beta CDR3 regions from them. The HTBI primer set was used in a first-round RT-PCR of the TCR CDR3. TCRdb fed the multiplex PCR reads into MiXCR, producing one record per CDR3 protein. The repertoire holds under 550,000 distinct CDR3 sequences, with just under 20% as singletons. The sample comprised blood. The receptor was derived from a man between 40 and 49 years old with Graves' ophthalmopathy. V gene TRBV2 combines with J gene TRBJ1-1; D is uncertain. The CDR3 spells CASRYAENTEAFF. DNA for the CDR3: TGTGCCAGCAGGTACGCAGAGAACACTGAAGCTTTCTTT. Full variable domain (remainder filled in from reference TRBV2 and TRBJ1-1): EPEVTQTPSHQVTQMGQEVILRCVPISNHLYFYWYRQILGQKVEFLVSFYNNEISEKSEIFDDQFSVERPDGSNFTLKIRSTKLEDSAMYFCASRYAENTEAFFGQGTRLTVV.